The 27 T cell receptor beta chains in this list originate from one sample, sequenced in a study of blood T cell repertoires in COVID-19. TCRdb's copy holds only in-frame clones and misses some; the assay was immunoSEQ multiplex PCR. The sample lists approximately 160,000 clones, 70% to 90% occurring once. The specimen was peripheral blood. Every receptor here comes from a man between 40 and 49 years old who had recovered from COVID-19.

The V call is TRBV20-1, the J call TRBJ2-7; D is uncertain. The CDR3 is 12 amino acids. V lost 3 bases, J lost 2 bases, and 8 bases lay in between. Looked up from germline, CDR1 is DFQATT and CDR2 is SNEGSKA (reference sequence). CDR3 loop: CSASMFTYEQYF. CDR3 nucleotides: TGCAGTGCTAGTATGTTCACCTACGAGCAGTACTTC.

V and J are TRBV19 and TRBJ2-7, with D possibly TRBD2 on 6 matching bases. CDR1 LNHDA and CDR2 SQIVND come from the germline V gene (reference sequence). Trimming left V 8 bases short and J 3 bases short, with 17 bases between. The CDR3 totals 14 residues. The CDR3 here is CASGLGTDVYEQYF. The CDR3 bases are TGTGCCAGTGGCTTAGGGACTGATGTCTACGAGCAGTACTTC.

The chain combines TRBV9 with TRBJ2-5; the match to TRBD1 covers 8 bases. This CDR3 contains 15 residues. The V and J ends lost 4 bases and 4 bases, in that order; junction bases with no gene match: 9. Germline values: CDR1 SGDLS, CDR2 YYNGEE. The CDR3 spells CASSSQDRVGETQYF. The DNA for the CDR3 is TGTGCCAGCAGCTCCCAGGACAGGGTTGGAGAGACCCAGTACTTC.

The chain joins TRBV29-1 to TRBJ1-1, with 8 bases lining up with TRBD1. Germline-derived CDR1 and CDR2 are SQVTM and ANQGSEA. With V trimmed by 4 bases and J by 4 bases, 8 bases remained unmatched. The CDR3 is made up of 14 amino acids. The CDR3 sequence: CSVVNPGGFTEAFF. For the CDR3, the DNA is TGCAGCGTTGTCAATCCAGGGGGCTTCACTGAAGCTTTCTTT.

The V and J genes are TRBV15 and TRBJ2-7, with D possibly matching TRBD1 (6 bases). CDR3 size: 14 residues. Germline-derived CDR1 and CDR2 are LNHNV and YYDKDF (reference sequence). The V end lost 5 bases, the J end lost 1 base, and 12 bases lay between the germline ends. The CDR3 loop is CATSRWTESYEQYF. The CDR3 DNA follows: TGTGCCACCAGCCGATGGACAGAATCCTACGAGCAGTACTTC.

The gene calls are TRBV6-2 or TRBV6-3 and TRBJ2-5, with D perhaps matching TRBD1 (5 bases). Germline V gene sequence: CDR1 MNHEY, CDR2 SVGEGT. There are 13 residues in the CDR3. Trimming pared 2 bases from V and 4 bases from J, leaving 8 bases between. The CDR3, as DNA: TGTGCCAGCAGTTACGTGCAGGGAGAGACCCAGTACTTC. Encoded protein: CASSYVQGETQYF.

The gene calls are TRBV5-8 and TRBJ1-4, with TRBD1 identical over 8 bases. Germline-derived CDR1 and CDR2 are SGHTS and YDEGEE. V lost 0 bases, J lost 8 bases, and 6 bases stayed unmatched. The CDR3 contains 15 residues. CDR3 protein: CASSLDQGAREKLFF. CDR3 sequence (DNA): TGTGCCAGCAGCTTGGACCAGGGGGCTAGGGAAAAACTGTTTTTT.

The rearrangement joins TRBV7-2 to TRBJ2-5, with 12 bases that match TRBD2. V shed 0 bases and J 4 bases; nucleotides not matched to a gene: 6. Per germline, CDR1 SGHTA and CDR2 FQGNSA. This CDR3 comprises 17 residues. CDR3: CASSLASLAGGPETQYF. The CDR3 bases are TGTGCCAGCAGCTTAGCCTCACTAGCGGGGGGCCCAGAGACCCAGTACTTC. Drawing the rest from reference TRBV7-2 and TRBJ2-5, the complete variable domain is GAGVSQSPSNKVTEKGKDVELRCDPISGHTALYWYRQSLGQGLEFLIYFQGNSAPDKSGLPSDRFSAERTGGSVSTLTIQRTQQEDSAVYLCASSLASLAGGPETQYFGPGTRLLVL.

The chain has TRBV5-8 and TRBJ2-3; 9 bases are shared with TRBD1. Trimming at V came to 3 bases and at J to 5 bases, leaving 7 bases not matched to a gene. The CDR3 is made up of 15 amino acids. The germline V gene has CDR1 SGHTS and CDR2 YDEGEE. This CDR3 is CASSSGTGFGDTQYF. The CDR3, as DNA: TGTGCCAGCAGCTCCGGGACAGGGTTTGGAGATACGCAGTATTTT.

This clone has a handful of counts. The chain joins TRBV18 to TRBJ1-5, with a tentative D call TRBD1 (5 bases). This CDR3 is 14 amino acids long. Trimming removed 3 bases from V and 3 bases from J, with 9 bases in between. Germline V CDR1 and CDR2: KGHSH, LQKENI. The DNA of the CDR3 is TGTGCCAGCTCACCCGCAGGGCCCAATCAGCCCCAGCATTTT. Translation: CASSPAGPNQPQHF.

The CDR3 here is CAWSGSPGLKGETDTQYF. In DNA form, the CDR3 reads TGTGCCTGGAGTGGTTCACCGGGACTAAAGGGGGAGACAGATACGCAGTATTTT. The chain uses TRBV30 and TRBJ2-3, with TRBD2 as a possible D gene (7 bases). The CDR3 has 18 residues. V was clipped by 1 base and J by 3 bases, with 23 bases between them. Germline V gene data show CDR1 as GTSNPN and CDR2 as SVGIG (reference sequence).

The chain is built from TRBV7-8 and TRBJ2-7; 8 bases match TRBD2. V gave up 7 bases and J gave up 2 bases; unmatched junction bases: 10. The CDR3 totals 15 residues. CDR1 is SGHVS, CDR2 FQNEAQ, per germline. Written as DNA, the CDR3 is TGTGCCAGCAACTTGGCAGCGGGGGCCACCTACGAGCAGTACTTC. This translates into CASNLAAGATYEQYF.

The V and J genes are TRBV9 and TRBJ2-3; TRBD2 agrees at 10 bases. Trimming cost V 3 bases and J 1 base; bases outside gene matches: 5. The CDR3 loop spans 16 amino acids. Per germline, CDR1 SGDLS and CDR2 YYNGEE. This CDR3 is CASSESLAGGTDTQYF. Written as DNA, the CDR3 is TGTGCCAGCAGCGAGTCTCTAGCGGGGGGCACAGATACGCAGTATTTT.

This clone was seen just once. The chain recombines TRBV15 with TRBJ2-5; 11 nucleotides agree with TRBD2. This CDR3 has 19 amino acids. The trim removed 0 bases at V and 1 base at J, leaving 10 bases unmatched. The germline V gene encodes CDR1 LNHNV and CDR2 YYDKDF (reference sequence). The CDR3 here is CATSRDRVAGGKFQETQYF. In DNA form, the CDR3 reads TGTGCCACCAGCAGAGATCGGGTAGCGGGAGGGAAGTTCCAAGAGACCCAGTACTTC.

As concerns this clone: The same CDR3 is also encoded by other DNA sequences in this sample. CDR3 in DNA: TGCAGTGCTGGACAGGGAAACACCATATATTTT. Its protein product is CSAGQGNTIYF. The chain employs TRBV20-1 and TRBJ1-3; D is perhaps TRBD1 (6 bases). This CDR3 spans 11 amino acids. CDR1 and CDR2 from the germline V gene are DFQATT and SNEGSKA (reference sequence). Trimming left V 5 bases short and J 4 bases short, with 6 bases between.

V usage is TRBV30 and J usage is TRBJ1-6; D is unclear. The V end was cut by 3 bases, the J end by 7 bases, with 10 bases between. CDR3 length equals 13 residues. Germline V CDR1 and CDR2: GTSNPN, SVGIG (reference sequence). CDR3 nucleotide sequence: TGTGCCTGGAGCGGGAACTGGAATTCACCCCTCCACTTT. This codes for CAWSGNWNSPLHF.

The CDR3 is CASSLVLNEKLFF. In DNA, the CDR3 is TGTGCCAGCAGCTTAGTTTTAAATGAAAAACTGTTTTTT. The rearrangement links TRBV7-8 to TRBJ1-4, with D unclear. CDR3 size: 13 residues. Looked up from germline, CDR1 is SGHVS and CDR2 is FQNEAQ. V lost 1 base, J lost 5 bases, and 5 bases lay in between. Variable domain in full (rest from reference TRBV7-8 and TRBJ1-4): GAGVSQSPRYKVAKRGQDVALRCDPISGHVSLFWYQQALGQGPEFLTYFQNEAQLDKSGLPSDRFFAERPEGSVSTLKIQRTQQEDSAVYLCASSLVLNEKLFFGSGTQLSVL.

The gene calls are TRBV10-2 and TRBJ1-6; D possibly corresponds to TRBD1 (5 bases). Germline CDR1 WSHSY, CDR2 SAAADI. V was pared by 4 bases and J by 11 bases, with 15 bases between. This CDR3 region has 14 residues. CDR3 region: CASSAGVPGAPLHF. The CDR3 DNA is TGCGCCAGCAGTGCCGGGGTCCCGGGGGCACCCCTCCACTTT.

V and J are TRBV24-1 and TRBJ2-1; TRBD2 agrees at 13 bases. The junction had 7 bases not matched to a gene; V was cut back by 4 bases and J by 8 bases. Germline V CDR1 and CDR2: KGHDR, SFDVKD. This CDR3 contains 16 residues. The CDR3 nucleotides read TGTGCCACCAGTGACCCGGGACTAGCGGGAATCGATGAGCAGTTCTTC. It yields the protein CATSDPGLAGIDEQFF.

The chain recombines TRBV7-9 with TRBJ2-1, with TRBD1 identical over 7 bases. CDR3 length: 12 residues. CDR1 is SEHNR and CDR2 is FQNEAQ in the germline V gene (reference sequence). The V gene end was trimmed by 1 base and the J gene end by 13 bases; junction bases not matched to a gene: 4. This CDR3 is CASSLEGARQFF. DNA of the CDR3: TGTGCCAGCAGCTTAGAGGGGGCCCGACAGTTCTTC.

The chain is built from TRBV15 and TRBJ1-4; 7 bases align to TRBD1. This CDR3 spans 14 amino acids. Germline CDR1 reads LNHNV; CDR2 reads YYDKDF (reference sequence). The V segment lost 2 bases and the J segment 8 bases; nucleotides outside the gene matches: 5. The DNA of the CDR3 is TGTGCCACCAGCAGAAGACAGGGAGGCGAAAAACTGTTTTTT. It codes for CATSRRQGGEKLFF.

V is TRBV2 and J is TRBJ1-2, with D unresolved. CDR1 SNHLY and CDR2 FYNNEI come from the germline V gene. V was pared by 0 bases and J by 3 bases, with 8 bases between. CDR3 length: 14 residues. The CDR3 region is CASSEAGTYYGYTF. CDR3 nucleotide sequence: TGTGCCAGCAGTGAAGCGGGCACCTACTATGGCTACACCTTC.

This CDR3 reads CASSPRTGGTGELFF. The CDR3 DNA reads as TGTGCCAGCAGCCCTCGGACAGGGGGCACCGGGGAGCTGTTTTTT. V usage is TRBV9 and J usage is TRBJ2-2; TRBD1 matches 10 bases. This CDR3 has 15 amino acids. V lost 4 bases, J lost 4 bases, and 4 bases stayed unmatched. Germline V gene lookup returns CDR1 SGDLS and CDR2 YYNGEE.

The chain uses TRBV27 and TRBJ2-1; TRBD1 is a possible D gene (5 bases). Germline lookup yields CDR1 MNHEY and CDR2 SMNVEV (reference sequence). This CDR3 spans 12 amino acids. The V gene lost 3 bases and the J gene lost 8 bases, with 8 bases spanning the gap. For the CDR3, the DNA is TGTGCCAGCAGTTTGGACAACCATGAGCAGTTCTTC. It is translated as CASSLDNHEQFF.

V gene TRBV9 combines with J gene TRBJ1-2; D is unresolved. Trimming cost V 0 bases and J 2 bases, with 5 bases left between them. Germline V gene data show CDR1 as SGDLS and CDR2 as YYNGEE. This CDR3 contains 13 residues. CDR3 loop: CASSVAENYGYTF. The CDR3 nucleotides are TGTGCCAGCAGCGTAGCTGAGAACTATGGCTACACCTTC.

With regard to this clone: Germline is not matched at one junction end, which may reflect a read error. The rearrangement uses TRBV19 and TRBJ2-5, with a tentative D call TRBD1 (5 bases). Per the germline V gene, CDR1 is LNHDA and CDR2 is SQIVND (reference sequence). The CDR3 is 14 amino acids. The CDR3 DNA reads TGTGCCAGTAGTAGGGGCCAGGATCAAGGGACCCAGTACTTC. It translates to CASSRGQDQGTQYF.

The chain uses TRBV4-2 and TRBJ2-7; D is undetermined. Trimming took off 4 bases at V and 3 bases at J, with 19 bases between the two ends. CDR1 is LGHNA and CDR2 is YNFKEQ in the germline V gene. CDR3 length: 16 amino acids. CDR3 sequence reads: CASSLRSDGLGYEQYF. CDR3 bases: TGTGCCAGCAGCCTACGGAGCGACGGCTTAGGCTACGAGCAGTACTTC.